This T cell receptor beta chain emerged from a study of blood T cell repertoires in COVID-19. Across the whole study: Material from acute and convalescent COVID-19 was sourced from the United States, Italy and Spain. PBMCs, B-cell-depleted T cells, or T cells provided the cDNA or gDNA that made up the material.

Original analysis: Estimation of nucleated cell counts relied on the amplification of reference gene primers. Clones were sequenced by immunoSEQ multiplex PCR, and TCRdb holds only the in-frame ones, with some missing. V, J and clone size are taken as reported in that table, and D and trimming were inferred from the DNA itself. Among 200,000 to 250,000 clones, 75% to 85% were seen once, and the ten largest hold approximately 5.7%. V lost 0 bases and J 3 bases, leaving 11 bases between the germline ends. Germline-derived CDR1 and CDR2 are MNHNS and SASEGT. This CDR3 region has 16 residues. Sequenced: peripheral blood. The V call is TRBV6-1, the J call TRBJ1-4, with D maybe TRBD1 (5 bases). The clonotype comes from a human donor in a cohort sampled during active COVID-19. CDR3 amino acids: CASSEALPGANEKLFF. The CDR3 coding sequence is TGTGCCAGCAGTGAAGCGCTTCCGGGGGCTAATGAAAAACTGTTTTTT.